One sample yielded the 32 T cell receptor beta chains listed below, sequenced in a study of blood T cell repertoires in COVID-19. Profiling relied on immunoSEQ multiplex PCR, and the TCRdb table lists in-frame clones only, not all of them. Counted here are some 23,000 clones, around 86% occurring once; the ten biggest clones make up 60%. Sequencing input: peripheral blood. The receptors derive from a woman aged 80 or older with acute or convalescent COVID-19.

The chain joins TRBV14 to TRBJ1-2; possibly TRBD1 for D (6 bases). Germline V lookup: CDR1 SGHDN, CDR2 FVKESK. This CDR3 region has 15 residues. V was trimmed by 0 bases and J by 4 bases, leaving 12 bases between them. Written as DNA, the CDR3 is TGTGCCAGCAGCCAAGATAGAGACAGGAGCTATGGCTACACCTTC. Its translation is CASSQDRDRSYGYTF.

This chain joins TRBV11-2 and TRBJ1-1; possible D gene TRBD1, 5 bases. Per germline, CDR1 SGHAT and CDR2 FQNNGV. The V and J ends lost 3 bases and 1 base respectively, with 9 bases between them. The CDR3 runs 14 residues. This chain's CDR3 is CASSFSGSNTEAFF. The CDR3 nucleotides are TGTGCCAGCAGCTTTTCAGGGTCGAACACTGAAGCTTTCTTT.

This chain links TRBV29-1 with TRBJ2-3, with 9 bases aligning to TRBD1. The V and J ends lost 7 bases and 8 bases, in that order; junction bases with no gene match: 4. The germline CDR1 and CDR2 sequences are SQVTM and ANQGSEA. The CDR3 is made up of 11 amino acids. CDR3 protein: CSAGQGTTQYF. DNA for the CDR3: TGCAGCGCCGGACAGGGGACTACGCAGTATTTT.

The genes are TRBV19 and TRBJ2-5; TRBD1 agrees at 7 bases. The CDR3 is made up of 15 amino acids. With V trimmed by 6 bases and J by 2 bases, 9 bases remained unmatched. Germline V gene sequence: CDR1 LNHDA, CDR2 SQIVND (reference sequence). In nucleotides, the CDR3 is TGTGCCAGTAGCCGAGGGACAGACGGACAAGAGACCCAGTACTTC. This sequence encodes CASSRGTDGQETQYF.

The gene calls are TRBV4-1 and TRBJ1-3; maybe TRBD1 (5 bases). V dropped 2 bases and J dropped 4 bases, with 12 bases sitting between them. This CDR3 comprises 15 residues. Germline V gives CDR1 MGHRA, CDR2 YSYEKL. The CDR3 DNA reads as TGCGCCAGCAGCCAACAGGGTGCAATCGGAAACACCATATATTTT. Translating gives CASSQQGAIGNTIYF.

This clone appeared once. The V gene is TRBV10-3, the J gene TRBJ2-5; tentatively, D is TRBD2 (7 bases). Germline V lookup: CDR1 ENHRY, CDR2 SYGVKD. CDR3 length: 15 residues. V was cut by 6 bases and J by 5 bases, with 19 bases left in between. The DNA of the CDR3 is TGTGCCATCAGAGGGGGGGCGGACGGCAGGGAGACCCAGTACTTC. Translation: CAIRGGADGRETQYF.

This rearrangement joins TRBV9 to TRBJ1-1; D might be TRBD1 (5 bases). The length of the CDR3 is 13 residues. Germline V gene lookup returns CDR1 SGDLS and CDR2 YYNGEE. Deletions cut 4 bases from V and 3 bases from J, with 10 bases between. DNA of the CDR3: TGTGCCAGCAGCAGACAGATTGACACTGAAGCTTTCTTT. Translating gives CASSRQIDTEAFF.

The rearrangement links TRBV18 to TRBJ2-5, with D perhaps TRBD1 (6 bases). Trimming cost V 3 bases and J 7 bases, with 15 bases left between them. The V gene's germline CDR1 is KGHSH and CDR2 LQKENI. There are 14 residues in the CDR3. The DNA for the CDR3 is TGTGCCAGCTCACCGGGGGACAAACCAGGGACCCAGTACTTC. Its protein is CASSPGDKPGTQYF.

The gene calls are TRBV6-5 and TRBJ1-2, with TRBD1 as a possible D gene (6 bases). CDR1 and CDR2 (germline): MNHEY, SVGAGI. V was pared by 4 bases and J by 4 bases, with 19 bases between. CDR3 length: 16 residues. The CDR3 region is CASSSTGGARSYGYTF. CDR3 sequence (DNA): TGTGCCAGCAGTTCAACGGGGGGGGCGAGAAGCTATGGCTACACCTTC.

The chain employs TRBV7-3 and TRBJ1-1, with TRBD1 matching over 12 bases. CDR3 length: 17 residues. Germline assignment: CDR1 SGHTA and CDR2 FQGTGA. With 5 bases clipped from V and 5 bases from J, the junction kept 12 bases outside the gene matches. CDR3 DNA: TGTGCCAGCAGCCTAAGTCCCGGGACAGGGGGCGTAACTGAAGCTTTCTTT. Protein sequence: CASSLSPGTGGVTEAFF.

This clone was picked up a small number of times. This chain joins TRBV21-1 and TRBJ1-5; TRBD1 was called by the table and not checked on the DNA. TRBV21-1 is annotated as a pseudogene. The CDR3 length is 11 residues. The CDR3, as DNA: TGTGCCAGCGGGCCTCGGCAGCCCCAGCATTTT. Its translation is CASGPRQPQHF.

This rearrangement joins TRBV6-2 or TRBV6-3 to TRBJ2-6; D perhaps matches TRBD2 (5 bases). Trimming took off 6 bases at V and 0 bases at J, with 9 bases between the two ends. This CDR3 is built from 15 residues. Germline values: CDR1 MNHEY, CDR2 SVGEGT. CDR3 sequence (DNA): TGTGCCAGCAGCCGCGGACTCTCTGGGGCCAACGTCCTGACTTTC. Translating gives CASSRGLSGANVLTF.

V is TRBV24-1 and J is TRBJ1-4; D is perhaps TRBD1 (6 bases). Trimming removed 3 bases at V and 8 bases at J, with 12 bases between. Germline CDR1 is KGHDR and CDR2 is SFDVKD. CDR3 length: 14 residues. Written as DNA, the CDR3 is TGTGCCACCAGTGATACCCGGACAGTCGAAAAACTGTTTTTT. The encoded protein is CATSDTRTVEKLFF.

The chain has TRBV6-6 and TRBJ1-3, with 10 bases aligning to TRBD1. Germline lookup yields CDR1 MNHNY and CDR2 SVGAGI (reference sequence). The CDR3 consists of 20 residues. The junction had 16 bases not matched to a gene; V was cut back by 5 bases and J by 0 bases. CDR3 coding DNA: TGTGCCAGCAGTCGAAAAGGGACAGGGGCGTCCCAGAGCTCTGGAAACACCATATATTTT. Translated, it gives CASSRKGTGASQSSGNTIYF.

The chain couples TRBV7-2 to TRBJ1-4; TRBD1 agrees at 7 bases. Germline assignment: CDR1 SGHTA and CDR2 FQGNSA. CDR3 length equals 15 residues. The V and J ends lost 7 bases and 8 bases, in that order; junction bases with no gene match: 13. The CDR3 bases are TGTGCCAGCAACCGGGGGGGGGACAGCAGGGAAAAACTGTTTTTT. The encoded protein is CASNRGGDSREKLFF.

The CDR3, as DNA: TGTGCCAGCAGTTACCCGAATAAAGGGGGCCGAACTGAAGCTTTCTTT. It codes for CASSYPNKGGRTEAFF. This chain joins TRBV6-2 or TRBV6-3 and TRBJ1-1; 7 bases align to TRBD1. This CDR3 is 16 amino acids long. Trimming removed 2 bases from V and 5 bases from J; junction bases left unmatched: 11. Looked up from germline, CDR1 is MNHEY and CDR2 is SVGEGT.

This chain connects TRBV29-1 to TRBJ1-1; D unclear. The germline V and J ends were trimmed by 5 bases and 0 bases, with 10 bases remaining between them. This CDR3 spans 13 amino acids. From germline, CDR1 is SQVTM and CDR2 ANQGSEA. The CDR3 region is CSVWAALNTEAFF. For the CDR3, the DNA is TGCAGCGTTTGGGCAGCACTGAACACTGAAGCTTTCTTT. Full variable domain (outside the CDR3, taken from reference TRBV29-1 and TRBJ1-1): SAVISQKPSRDICQRGTSLTIQCQVDSQVTMMFWYRQQPGQSLTLIATANQGSEATYESGFVIDKFPISRPNLTFSTLTVSNMSPEDSSIYLCSVWAALNTEAFFGQGTRLTVV.

V is TRBV7-2 and J is TRBJ1-3, with a tentative D call TRBD1 (6 bases). V lost 1 base to trimming and J lost 4 bases, with 14 bases between them. This CDR3 comprises 16 residues. Per germline, CDR1 SGHTA and CDR2 FQGNSA. CDR3 loop: CASSLEGGAEGNTIYF. The CDR3 DNA follows: TGTGCCAGCAGCTTAGAGGGGGGGGCGGAGGGAAACACCATATATTTT.

The chain is built from TRBV19 and TRBJ1-1, with D possibly being TRBD1 (5 bases). Deletions cut 3 bases from V and 5 bases from J, with 31 bases between. CDR3 length equals 20 residues. Per germline, CDR1 LNHDA and CDR2 SQIVND (reference sequence). CDR3 sequence: CASSMATIRDKVGPGTEAFF. CDR3 nucleotide sequence: TGTGCCAGTAGTATGGCTACGATCCGAGACAAGGTGGGGCCTGGGACTGAAGCTTTCTTT.

The count of this clone is one. The V gene is TRBV28, the J gene TRBJ1-2; 9 bases line up with TRBD1. Trimming at V came to 6 bases and at J to 8 bases, leaving 7 bases not matched to a gene. Germline V gene sequence: CDR1 MDHEN, CDR2 SYDVKM. This CDR3 has 13 amino acids. The DNA for the CDR3 is TGTGCCAGCAGGACCGGGACAGGGAGAGGCTACACCTTC. Protein: CASRTGTGRGYTF.

This clone came up once. This chain uses TRBV9 with TRBJ2-7, with a weak D call TRBD1 (7 bases). V dropped 7 bases and J dropped 2 bases, with 19 bases sitting between them. There are 15 residues in the CDR3. Germline values: CDR1 SGDLS, CDR2 YYNGEE. For the CDR3, the DNA is TGTGCCAGCTCCCCGGGCGGGACAGCTACCTACGAGCAGTACTTC. Its translation: CASSPGGTATYEQYF.

This clone showed up just a few times. V gene TRBV25-1 combines with J gene TRBJ2-5; possibly TRBD1 for D (5 bases). Germline-derived CDR1 and CDR2 are MGHDK and SYGVNS. This CDR3 comprises 12 residues. The V gene lost 6 bases and the J gene lost 5 bases, with 10 bases spanning the gap. For the CDR3, the DNA is TGTGCCAGCAGCAGGGTCGGGGAGACCCAGTACTTC. It translates to CASSRVGETQYF.

The chain is built from TRBV4-1 and TRBJ2-2, with D possibly being TRBD2 (6 bases). Deletions cut 0 bases from V and 0 bases from J, with 8 bases between. Germline lookup yields CDR1 MGHRA and CDR2 YSYEKL. CDR3 size: 16 residues. The DNA for the CDR3 is TGCGCCAGCAGCCAAGAAACGGGGGCGAACACCGGGGAGCTGTTTTTT. This codes for CASSQETGANTGELFF.

This clone was detected a few times. The chain links TRBV28 to TRBJ1-1, with D possibly TRBD1 on 6 matching bases. The CDR3 has 14 amino acids. Germline values: CDR1 MDHEN, CDR2 SYDVKM. V lost 6 bases, J lost 1 base, and 12 bases lay in between. The CDR3 spells CASRLQGTNTEAFF. CDR3 coding DNA: TGTGCCAGCAGGTTACAGGGTACGAACACTGAAGCTTTCTTT.

The genes are TRBV2 and TRBJ1-5; unclear D gene. The V gene lost 2 bases and the J gene lost 2 bases, with 10 bases spanning the gap. The length of the CDR3 is 15 residues. Per germline, CDR1 SNHLY and CDR2 FYNNEI. The CDR3 sequence: CASSEMGQGNQPQHF. CDR3 bases: TGTGCCAGCAGTGAAATGGGCCAGGGCAATCAGCCCCAGCATTTT.

The chain employs TRBV5-8 and TRBJ1-5, with D possibly matching TRBD1 (6 bases). The CDR3 runs 17 residues. V lost 2 bases, J lost 4 bases, and 19 bases lay in between. The germline V gene encodes CDR1 SGHTS and CDR2 YDEGEE. CDR3 in DNA: TGTGCCAGCAGCTTCAGGGTTGGGCGTCAGGGGAATCAGCCCCAGCATTTT. It is translated as CASSFRVGRQGNQPQHF.

The rearrangement links TRBV5-1 to TRBJ2-1, with D possibly being TRBD2 (6 bases). CDR3 length equals 14 residues. Trimming stripped 3 bases from V and 9 bases from J, with 16 bases between. Germline CDR1 SGHRS, CDR2 YFSETQ. The CDR3 loop is CASSSVGGKGEQFF. The CDR3 DNA reads TGCGCCAGCAGCTCGGTCGGGGGTAAGGGTGAGCAGTTCTTC. Variable domain in full (rest from reference TRBV5-1 and TRBJ2-1): KAGVTQTPRYLIKTRGQQVTLSCSPISGHRSVSWYQQTPGQGLQFLFEYFSETQRNKGNFPGRFSGRQFSNSRSEMNVSTLELGDSALYLCASSSVGGKGEQFFGPGTRLTVL.

The chain joins TRBV5-6 to TRBJ2-7; maybe TRBD2 (6 bases). Trimming removed 1 base at V and 3 bases at J, with 8 bases between. This CDR3 has 13 residues. Germline values: CDR1 SGHDT, CDR2 YYEEEE. CDR3 nucleotide sequence: TGTGCCAGCAGCTTGTGGGGGGTCTACGAGCAGTACTTC. Translation gives CASSLWGVYEQYF.

This clone was recorded only once. This rearrangement joins TRBV7-2 to TRBJ2-7, with D possibly being TRBD1 (6 bases). The CDR3 is made up of 13 amino acids. Between the trimmed V and J ends, which lost 5 bases and 2 bases, there was a span of 10 bases. CDR1 and CDR2 from the germline V gene are SGHTA and FQGNSA. CDR3 DNA sequence: TGTGCCAGCAGCCGACAGGATACCTACGAGCAGTACTTC. Translation: CASSRQDTYEQYF. The full variable domain, with the rest looked up from reference TRBV7-2 and TRBJ2-7, is GAGVSQSPSNKVTEKGKDVELRCDPISGHTALYWYRQSLGQGLEFLIYFQGNSAPDKSGLPSDRFSAERTGGSVSTLTIQRTQQEDSAVYLCASSRQDTYEQYFGPGTRLTVT.

This chain uses TRBV7-2 with TRBJ2-1; TRBD2 aligns across 13 bases. This CDR3 contains 16 residues. Germline V gene data show CDR1 as SGHTA and CDR2 as FQGNSA. Trimming cost V 4 bases and J 11 bases; bases outside gene matches: 11. This CDR3 is CASSSPAGLAGLKQFF. The CDR3 region has the DNA TGTGCCAGCAGCTCCCCAGCGGGACTAGCGGGACTCAAGCAGTTCTTC.

This clone was observed once. This chain links TRBV5-1 with TRBJ1-5; D is unclear. Trimming took 0 bases from V and 4 from J, leaving 11 bases between them. The CDR3 contains 15 residues. Germline CDR1 reads SGHRS; CDR2 reads YFSETQ. CDR3 amino acids: CASSLAGGDNQPQHF. DNA for the CDR3: TGCGCCAGCAGCTTGGCCGGTGGAGATAATCAGCCCCAGCATTTT.

The V call is TRBV5-5, the J call TRBJ2-3, with TRBD2 as a possible D gene (7 bases). The CDR3 covers 15 residues. V lost 4 bases and J 5 bases, leaving 17 bases between the germline ends. Germline V gene sequence: CDR1 SGHKS, CDR2 YYEKEE (reference sequence). CDR3 coding DNA: TGTGCCAGCAGCCAGAGGGGGGGCGTCGGAGATACGCAGTATTTT. It codes for CASSQRGGVGDTQYF. Full variable domain (missing parts from reference TRBV5-5 and TRBJ2-3): DAGVTQSPTHLIKTRGQQVTLRCSPISGHKSVSWYQQVLGQGPQFIFQYYEKEERGRGNFPDRFSARQFPNYSSELNVNALLLGDSALYLCASSQRGGVGDTQYFGPGTRLTVL.